The rows below give T cell receptor beta chains drawn from one sample of a study of Ad26.COV2.S vaccination and SARS-CoV-2 variants. Assay used: immunoSEQ multiplex PCR; TCRdb lists only in-frame clones, some missing. Of around 250,000 clones in the sample, about 87% were seen once. The specimen was peripheral blood, collected in a trial of Ad26.COV2.S vaccine versus placebo. The receptors derive from a person between 18 and 60 years old who received the Ad26.COV2.S COVID-19 vaccine or a placebo. CDR3s include the opening cysteine and the closing phenylalanine or tryptophan. D genes are given only for firm matches. Only part of the rows carry a size: once, few, many, or a class if the clone is expanded.

CDR3: CASSLSAGSSYNEQFF
DNA: TGTGCCAGCAGCTTAAGCGCAGGTAGCTCCTACAATGAGCAGTTCTTC
size: .
V: TRBV7-2
J: TRBJ2-1
D: .
length: 16

CDR3: CASSSGEGEQYF
DNA: TGTGCCAGCAGTTCCGGGGAGGGCGAGCAGTACTTC
size: .
V: TRBV12-3/TRBV12-4
J: TRBJ2-7
D: TRBD2
length: 12

CDR3: CASSLQAGASYEQYF
DNA: TGTGCCAGTAGTCTCCAAGCGGGAGCCTCCTACGAGCAGTACTTC
size: .
V: TRBV27
J: TRBJ2-7
D: TRBD2
length: 15

CDR3: CASSIGYGGHTEAFF
DNA: TGTGCCAGTAGTATCGGTTACGGTGGGCACACTGAAGCTTTCTTT
size: .
V: TRBV19
J: TRBJ1-1
D: .
length: 15

CDR3: CASSQGLAGGRETQYF
DNA: TGTGCCAGCAGCCAGGGACTAGCGGGGGGGCGGGAGACCCAGTACTTC
size: .
V: TRBV27
J: TRBJ2-5
D: TRBD2
length: 16

CDR3: CASSPLAGGTGELFF
DNA: TGTGCCAGCAGCCCCCTAGCGGGGGGCACCGGGGAGCTGTTTTTT
size: .
V: TRBV2
J: TRBJ2-2
D: TRBD2
length: 15

CDR3: CASSLDAGVADTQYF
DNA: TGCGCCAGCAGCTTGGATGCGGGAGTGGCAGATACGCAGTATTTT
size: once
V: TRBV5-1
J: TRBJ2-3
D: TRBD2
length: 15

CDR3: CASSLQRAGELFF
DNA: TGCGCCAGCAGCTTGCAAAGGGCCGGGGAGCTGTTTTTT
size: .
V: TRBV5-1
J: TRBJ2-2
D: .
length: 13

CDR3: CASSLTTGTEAFF
DNA: TGTGCCAGCAGCTTAACCACAGGGACTGAAGCTTTCTTT
size: .
V: TRBV13
J: TRBJ1-1
D: .
length: 13

CDR3: CASSYSGQGPYEQYF
DNA: TGCGCCAGCAGCTACTCGGGACAGGGGCCCTACGAGCAGTACTTC
size: .
V: TRBV5-1
J: TRBJ2-7
D: TRBD1
length: 15

CDR3: CSVEGRLGTEAFF
DNA: TGCAGCGTTGAGGGACGGCTTGGGACTGAAGCTTTCTTT
size: .
V: TRBV29-1
J: TRBJ1-1
D: .
length: 13

CDR3: CASSYPFRGYTF
DNA: TGTGCCAGCAGTTACCCCTTCAGGGGCTACACCTTC
size: .
V: TRBV6-6
J: TRBJ1-2
D: .
length: 12

CDR3: CFGSTGEDGYTF
DNA: TGTTTTGGGTCGACAGGGGAGGATGGCTACACCTTC
size: few
V: TRBV7-9
J: TRBJ1-2
D: TRBD1
length: 12

CDR3: CASSLSGSLVQEQFF
DNA: TGCGCCAGCAGCTTAAGCGGGTCTCTCGTACAAGAGCAGTTCTTC
size: .
V: TRBV5-1
J: TRBJ2-1
D: .
length: 15

CDR3: CTSLEREPSRGKLFF
DNA: TGCACCAGCCTAGAACGGGAACCCTCCCGAGGAAAACTGTTTTTT
size: .
V: TRBV1
J: TRBJ1-4
D: .
length: 15

CDR3: CASSSQGAPYEQYF
DNA: TGCGCCAGCAGCTCCCAGGGCGCCCCCTACGAGCAGTACTTC
size: .
V: TRBV5-1
J: TRBJ2-7
D: .
length: 14

CDR3: CASSLTGDTEAFF
DNA: TGTGCCAGCAGCTTGACAGGGGACACTGAAGCTTTCTTT
size: .
V: TRBV7-9
J: TRBJ1-1
D: TRBD1
length: 13

CDR3: CASSLGIGEGGYEQYF
DNA: TGTGCCAGCTCACTCGGAATCGGCGAGGGAGGGTACGAGCAGTACTTC
size: .
V: TRBV18
J: TRBJ2-7
D: TRBD2
length: 16

CDR3: CASSLVGRTDTQYF
DNA: TGTGCCAGCAGTTTAGTGGGAAGGACAGATACGCAGTATTTT
size: .
V: TRBV28
J: TRBJ2-3
D: .
length: 14

CDR3: CASSGTGGVYQPQHF
DNA: TGTGCCAGCAGCGGGACAGGCGGTGTTTATCAGCCCCAGCATTTT
size: .
V: TRBV3-1/TRBV3-2
J: TRBJ1-5
D: TRBD1
length: 15

CDR3: CAWNPIGQRAKNIQYF
DNA: TGTGCCTGGAACCCCATCGGACAGAGAGCCAAAAACATTCAGTACTTC
size: .
V: TRBV30
J: TRBJ2-4
D: .
length: 16

CDR3: CASSPRDRHSYNSPLHF
DNA: TGTGCCAGCAGCCCCCGGGACAGACACTCCTATAATTCACCCCTCCACTTT
size: .
V: TRBV5-6
J: TRBJ1-6
D: TRBD1
length: 17

CDR3: CATNRSADTQYF
DNA: TGCGCCACCAACCGGTCGGCAGATACGCAGTATTTT
size: .
V: TRBV10-1
J: TRBJ2-3
D: .
length: 12

CDR3: CASGLVGGPAVNTEAFF
DNA: TGTGCTAGTGGTTTGGTGGGGGGGCCGGCCGTTAACACTGAAGCTTTCTTT
size: .
V: TRBV12-5
J: TRBJ1-1
D: .
length: 17

CDR3: CASSQGQGATQPQHF
DNA: TGCGCCAGCAGCCAAGGACAGGGGGCTACTCAGCCCCAGCATTTT
size: .
V: TRBV4-1
J: TRBJ1-5
D: TRBD1
length: 15

CDR3: CASSYRDTYSGNTIYF
DNA: TGTGCCAGCAGTTACCGGGACACCTACTCTGGAAACACCATATATTTT
size: .
V: TRBV7-9
J: TRBJ1-3
D: .
length: 16

CDR3: CASSLGGTGYYEQYF
DNA: TGTGCCAGCAGCTTGGGGGGGACAGGGTACTACGAGCAGTACTTC
size: .
V: TRBV5-5
J: TRBJ2-7
D: TRBD1
length: 15

CDR3: CASSRTRGNTEAFF
DNA: TGCGCCAGCAGCCGAACGAGAGGCAACACTGAAGCTTTCTTT
size: .
V: TRBV4-3
J: TRBJ1-1
D: .
length: 14

CDR3: CASSRRGSNQPQHF
DNA: TGTGCCAGCAGCCGCAGGGGGAGCAATCAGCCCCAGCATTTT
size: .
V: TRBV6-5
J: TRBJ1-5
D: TRBD1
length: 14

CDR3: CAWRGQGNNYGYTF
DNA: TGTGCCTGGAGAGGACAGGGAAATAACTATGGCTACACCTTC
size: .
V: TRBV30
J: TRBJ1-2
D: TRBD1
length: 14

CDR3: CASSQVEAGGETQYF
DNA: TGCGCCAGCAGCCAAGTCGAGGCAGGGGGGGAGACCCAGTACTTC
size: .
V: TRBV4-1
J: TRBJ2-5
D: .
length: 15

CDR3: CASSLGGVRVGGYTF
DNA: TGTGCCAGCAGCTTAGGAGGCGTCAGGGTGGGTGGCTACACCTTC
size: .
V: TRBV7-2
J: TRBJ1-2
D: .
length: 15

CDR3: CATSASGSPAAYEQFF
DNA: TGTGCCACCAGTGCTAGCGGGAGTCCGGCGGCGTATGAGCAGTTCTTC
size: .
V: TRBV24-1
J: TRBJ2-1
D: TRBD2
length: 16

CDR3: CASSTIDMPGGETQYF
DNA: TGTGCCAGTAGTACGATTGACATGCCTGGAGGGGAGACCCAGTACTTC
size: .
V: TRBV19
J: TRBJ2-5
D: .
length: 16

CDR3: CAISDPTDKRHVEFF
DNA: TGTGCCATCAGTGATCCCACGGACAAACGGCACGTGGAGTTCTTC
size: .
V: TRBV10-3
J: TRBJ2-1
D: .
length: 15

CDR3: CAWSERWETQYF
DNA: TGTGCCTGGAGTGAACGATGGGAGACCCAGTACTTC
size: .
V: TRBV30
J: TRBJ2-5
D: .
length: 12

CDR3: CASNSAAAVRYF
DNA: TGTGCCAGCAACTCGGCAGCCGCAGTACGGTACTTC
size: .
V: TRBV28
J: TRBJ2-7
D: .
length: 12

CDR3: CASSYSTSGSYEQYF
DNA: TGTGCCAGCAGTTACTCGACTAGCGGTTCCTACGAGCAGTACTTC
size: .
V: TRBV6-5
J: TRBJ2-7
D: TRBD2
length: 15

CDR3: CASSSGTGALTDTQYF
DNA: TGTGCCAGCAGTTCGGGGACAGGGGCTTTGACAGATACGCAGTATTTT
size: .
V: TRBV28
J: TRBJ2-3
D: TRBD1
length: 16

CDR3: CASSLIAGAYNEQFF
DNA: TGTGCCAGCAGCTTGATAGCGGGAGCCTACAATGAGCAGTTCTTC
size: .
V: TRBV5-6
J: TRBJ2-1
D: TRBD2
length: 15

CDR3: CASSQPRTGVSMNTEAFF
DNA: TGCGCCAGCAGTCAACCTAGGACAGGGGTCTCAATGAACACTGAAGCTTTCTTT
size: .
V: TRBV23-1
J: TRBJ1-1
D: TRBD1
length: 18

CDR3: CASSLRADTEAFF
DNA: TGTGCCAGCAGCTTGAGGGCGGACACTGAAGCTTTCTTT
size: .
V: TRBV13
J: TRBJ1-1
D: .
length: 13